This passage covers 30 T cell receptor beta chains from one sample sequenced in a study of beta chain features in type 1 diabetes. Expressed TCRB transcripts were sequenced because the entire RNA isolate underwent reverse transcription. Some clones are missing from TCRdb's copy, which holds only in-frame ones; the method was immunoSEQ multiplex PCR. In the table there are hundreds of thousands of clones, roughly an eighth of which are singletons. Study-level points and caveats: All four CD4+ subsets of Type 1 diabetes patients contained TCRB CDR3s that were moderately but significantly shorter.

Their antigen targets remain unknown. The sequencing input was naive CD4+ T cells from blood. The receptors derive from a young man with type 1 diabetes.

The gene calls are TRBV2 and TRBJ2-5, with D perhaps given as TRBD1 or TRBD2 (6 bases each). The CDR3 loop spans 19 amino acids. Trimming left V 2 bases short and J 2 bases short, with 24 bases between. Germline CDR1 SNHLY, CDR2 FYNNEI. CDR3 loop: CASSEWGTSVGGLQETQYF. The CDR3 nucleotides read TGTGCCAGCAGTGAATGGGGGACCTCCGTGGGGGGCCTTCAAGAGACCCAGTACTTC.

The V and J genes are TRBV6-5 and TRBJ2-3; 7 bases match TRBD1. CDR1 MNHEY and CDR2 SVGAGI come from the germline V gene. The CDR3 totals 15 residues. V lost 2 bases, J lost 0 bases, and 2 bases stayed unmatched. The DNA of the CDR3 is TGTGCCAGCAGTTACGGGACAGATAGCACAGATACGCAGTATTTT. This translates into CASSYGTDSTDTQYF.

The J gene is TRBJ2-5, the V gene TRBV19; D is perhaps TRBD1 or TRBD2 (5 bases each). V was pared by 2 bases and J by 5 bases, with 12 bases between. The CDR3 consists of 14 residues. CDR1 is LNHDA, CDR2 SQIVND, per germline (reference sequence). DNA of the CDR3: TGTGCCAGTAGTATATCTGTGGGGGAGGAGACCCAGTACTTC. Translating it yields CASSISVGEETQYF.

V is TRBV15 and J is TRBJ2-1, with D possibly matching TRBD1 (6 bases). The germline CDR1 and CDR2 sequences are LNHNV and YYDKDF (reference sequence). V lost 1 base and J 4 bases, leaving 17 bases between the germline ends. This CDR3 region has 17 residues. The CDR3 spells CATSRVQGSGLYNEQFF. The CDR3 coding sequence is TGTGCCACCAGCAGAGTTCAGGGGTCAGGGTTGTACAATGAGCAGTTCTTC.

There are a few counts of this clone. This rearrangement joins TRBV27 to TRBJ2-7; 8 nucleotides align to TRBD2. Germline V gene sequence: CDR1 MNHEY, CDR2 SMNVEV (reference sequence). The CDR3 contains 17 residues. Trimming cost V 0 bases and J 2 bases; bases outside gene matches: 9. CDR3 DNA sequence: TGTGCCAGCAGTTTATCCACCCCGCGGGGGGCCGCCTACGAGCAGTACTTC. This sequence encodes CASSLSTPRGAAYEQYF.

This clone appeared a few times. CDR3 sequence reads: CAWSVQGGVNQPQHF. For the CDR3, the DNA is TGTGCCTGGAGTGTACAGGGGGGGGTCAATCAGCCCCAGCATTTT. The V and J genes are TRBV30 and TRBJ1-5; 8 nucleotides agree with TRBD1. V gave up 0 bases and J gave up 3 bases; unmatched junction bases: 4. There are 15 residues in the CDR3. Per the germline V gene, CDR1 is GTSNPN and CDR2 is SVGIG (reference sequence).

The rearrangement joins TRBV7-6 to TRBJ2-7; 7 nucleotides align to TRBD1. The CDR3 covers 15 residues. V was clipped by 2 bases and J by 6 bases; unmatched bases: 10. Germline CDR1 SGHVS, CDR2 FNYEAQ. The CDR3 sequence: CASSLYDRELGEQYF. The CDR3 coding sequence is TGTGCCAGCAGCTTATATGACAGGGAACTCGGCGAGCAGTACTTC.

The CDR3 loop reads CAWTTVSGNTIYF. CDR3 DNA: TGTGCCTGGACGACAGTCTCTGGAAACACCATATATTTT. The rearrangement uses TRBV30 and TRBJ1-3, with a tentative D call TRBD1 (5 bases). Germline CDR1 is GTSNPN and CDR2 is SVGIG (reference sequence). The CDR3 is 13 amino acids. V gave up 4 bases and J gave up 0 bases, with 7 bases separating them.

This clone was counted between two and nine times. The chain is built from TRBV29-1 and TRBJ2-3; D call uncertain. The germline V gene has CDR1 SQVTM and CDR2 ANQGSEA. The CDR3 spans 13 residues. V lost 3 bases, J lost 4 bases, and 11 bases lay in between. The CDR3 spells CSVDPGAADTQYF. CDR3 nucleotides: TGCAGCGTTGATCCCGGTGCCGCAGATACGCAGTATTTT.

The V call is TRBV15, the J call TRBJ2-1; D gene ambiguous. This CDR3 spans 18 amino acids. Germline lookup yields CDR1 LNHNV and CDR2 YYDKDF (reference sequence). Trimming took off 2 bases at V and 0 bases at J, with 17 bases between the two ends. CDR3 amino acids: CATSRTGTGLGSYNEQFF. The CDR3 nucleotides read TGTGCCACCAGCAGAACCGGCACGGGCCTAGGCTCCTACAATGAGCAGTTCTTC.

The chain joins TRBV5-1 to TRBJ1-1; maybe TRBD1 (5 bases). V gave up 0 bases and J gave up 0 bases, with 9 bases separating them. The CDR3 contains 15 residues. Germline V lookup: CDR1 SGHRS, CDR2 YFSETQ. CDR3 DNA: TGCGCCAGCAGCTTGGGACCAGGGATGAACACTGAAGCTTTCTTT. Its protein is CASSLGPGMNTEAFF.

This clone was counted a few times. This sequence joins TRBV30 and TRBJ1-2; D is ambiguous. The CDR3 is 13 amino acids. V was pared by 1 base and J by 4 bases, with 10 bases between. In germline, CDR1 is GTSNPN, CDR2 SVGIG (reference sequence). The CDR3 protein is CAWSASLSYGYTF. CDR3 nucleotide sequence: TGTGCCTGGAGTGCGAGTCTCTCCTATGGCTACACCTTC.

This chain joins TRBV6-6 and TRBJ2-5, with TRBD1 as a possible D gene (7 bases). The ends were cut back, 3 bases at V and 1 base at J, with 9 bases in the middle. Looked up from germline, CDR1 is MNHNY and CDR2 is SVGAGI (reference sequence). This CDR3 has 14 residues. The CDR3 reads CASSYQGGQETQYF. For the CDR3, the DNA is TGTGCCAGCAGTTATCAGGGGGGCCAAGAGACCCAGTACTTC.

The genes are TRBV5-1 and TRBJ1-2; D not certain. Deletions cut 4 bases from V and 8 bases from J, with 9 bases between. This CDR3 comprises 11 residues. The V gene's germline CDR1 is SGHRS and CDR2 YFSETQ. The CDR3 DNA reads TGCGCCAGCAGCCTGAACGCGGGCTACACCTTC. Amino acid sequence: CASSLNAGYTF.

The table lists this clone with a few counts. V and J are TRBV10-3 and TRBJ2-5; D assignment may be TRBD1 or TRBD2 (5 bases each). Germline values: CDR1 ENHRY, CDR2 SYGVKD. Trimming removed 1 base from V and 5 bases from J, with 14 bases in between. The CDR3 has 15 residues. The CDR3 spells CAISELGTLGETQYF. CDR3 bases: TGTGCCATCAGTGAGTTGGGGACGTTGGGGGAGACCCAGTACTTC.

J is TRBJ2-7 and V is TRBV28; TRBD1 agrees at 7 bases. Per the germline V gene, CDR1 is MDHEN and CDR2 is SYDVKM. The CDR3 is made up of 13 amino acids. The ends lost 6 bases at V and 6 bases at J; junction bases unmatched: 8. In DNA form, the CDR3 reads TGTGCCAGCAGGCTACAGGGGATCTCCGAGCAGTACTTC. The encoded protein is CASRLQGISEQYF.

This clone has just a few counts. The chain recombines TRBV30 with TRBJ1-4; D is uncertain. CDR1 and CDR2 from the germline V gene are GTSNPN and SVGIG (reference sequence). The CDR3 runs to 16 residues. V was cut by 1 base and J by 5 bases, with 17 bases left in between. The CDR3 sequence is CAWSGAAGDDNEKLFF. The CDR3 DNA reads as TGTGCCTGGAGTGGGGCCGCCGGGGATGACAATGAAAAACTGTTTTTT.

In this sample, this clone turned up a few times. The chain recombines TRBV30 with TRBJ1-2, with 8 bases identical to TRBD1. With V trimmed by 1 base and J by 8 bases, 9 bases remained unmatched. This CDR3 region has 14 residues. Germline V gene sequence: CDR1 GTSNPN, CDR2 SVGIG (reference sequence). CDR3 nucleotides: TGTGCCTGGAGTGCATCAGGGGGCTCTAGCGGCTACACCTTC. It codes for CAWSASGGSSGYTF. Combining the CDR3 with reference TRBV30 and TRBJ1-2 gives the whole variable domain SQTIHQWPATLVQPVGSPLSLECTVEGTSNPNLYWYRQAAGRGLQLLFYSVGIGQISSEVPQNLSASRPQDRQFILSSKKLLLSDSGFYLCAWSASGGSSGYTFGSGTRLTVV.

This clone was seen only a few times. This chain connects TRBV2 to TRBJ2-1; D perhaps matches TRBD2 (7 bases). Germline lookup yields CDR1 SNHLY and CDR2 FYNNEI. The CDR3 runs 14 residues. The ends were cut back, 4 bases at V and 10 bases at J, with 17 bases in the middle. This chain's CDR3 is CASSAAGALPEQFF. For the CDR3, the DNA is TGTGCCAGCAGTGCTGCGGGGGCCCTCCCCGAGCAGTTCTTC.

Note on this clone: An end of the junction does not agree with germline; a read error may underlie this. This chain joins TRBV18 and TRBJ2-6; 8 nucleotides align to TRBD1. The CDR3 length is 18 residues. Per the germline V gene, CDR1 is KGHSH and CDR2 is LQKENI. CDR3 residues: CASSPQGVVGSGANVLTF. CDR3 sequence (DNA): TGTGCCAGCTCCCCACAGGGGGTAGTAGGCTCTGGGGCCAACGTCCTGACTTTC. Combining the CDR3 with reference TRBV18 and TRBJ2-6 gives the whole variable domain NAGVMQNPRHLVRRRGQEARLRCSPMKGHSHVYWYRQLPEEGLKFMVYLQKENIIDESGMPKERFSAEFPKEGPSILRIQQVVRGDSAAYFCASSPQGVVGSGANVLTFGAGSRLTVL.

This clone has a handful of counts. The rearrangement uses TRBV25-1 and TRBJ1-1, with a weak D call TRBD1 (5 bases). The V and J ends lost 5 bases and 4 bases respectively, with 17 bases between them. Germline values: CDR1 MGHDK, CDR2 SYGVNS. The CDR3 covers 15 residues. DNA of the CDR3: TGTGCCAGCAGTAACCCGGGGCGGGGGAGCACTGAAGCTTTCTTT. It codes for CASSNPGRGSTEAFF.

The chain recombines TRBV27 with TRBJ2-1; 14 bases fit TRBD2. The trim removed 5 bases at V and 8 bases at J, leaving 2 bases unmatched. The V gene's germline CDR1 is MNHEY and CDR2 SMNVEV (reference sequence). CDR3 length equals 14 residues. The CDR3 DNA reads TGTGCCAGCAGTGAGGGACTAGCGGGGGATGAGCAGTTCTTC. Amino acid sequence: CASSEGLAGDEQFF.

The gene calls are TRBV4-1 and TRBJ1-5, with TRBD1 matching 11 bases. Unmatched junction bases numbered 3, after V lost 4 bases and J lost 1 base. Germline values: CDR1 MGHRA, CDR2 YSYEKL. This CDR3 region has 16 residues. CDR3 nucleotides: TGCGCCAGCAGCCTCGGACAGGGGGCAAGCAATCAGCCCCAGCATTTT. Translated, it gives CASSLGQGASNQPQHF.

This clone was counted a few times. The chain is built from TRBV21-1 and TRBJ1-6. TRBV21-1 is a pseudogene. The length of the CDR3 is 16 residues. The CDR3 DNA reads as TGTGCCAGCAGCTGGGGGGGACCCAAAGGGGATTCACCCCTCCACTTT. It specifies CASSWGGPKGDSPLHF.

This clone was seen more than once but under ten times. V gene TRBV19 combines with J gene TRBJ2-7, with D possibly matching TRBD2 (6 bases). The ends were cut back, 1 base at V and 2 bases at J, with 12 bases in the middle. This CDR3 is 15 amino acids long. Germline values: CDR1 LNHDA, CDR2 SQIVND (reference sequence). Here the CDR3 reads CASSIGVGGTYEQYF. In DNA, the CDR3 is TGTGCCAGTAGTATAGGTGTCGGGGGAACCTACGAGCAGTACTTC.

With regard to this clone: The same CDR3 can be traced to other DNA sequences in this sample. This rearrangement joins TRBV2 to TRBJ2-5; D gene uncertain. V lost 3 bases and J 2 bases, leaving 1 base between the germline ends. The CDR3 sequence is 11 residues long. Germline V CDR1 and CDR2: SNHLY, FYNNEI. The CDR3 spells CASSDQETQYF. For the CDR3, the DNA is TGTGCCAGCAGTGATCAAGAGACCCAGTACTTC.

The J gene is TRBJ1-2, the V gene TRBV29-1; D unresolved. The CDR3 has 14 residues. V was trimmed by 4 bases and J by 2 bases, leaving 14 bases between them. The germline CDR1 and CDR2 sequences are SQVTM and ANQGSEA. The CDR3 bases are TGCAGCGTTGCTATGGTCCGATCCAACTATGGCTACACCTTC. Amino acids: CSVAMVRSNYGYTF.

The chain has TRBV28 and TRBJ2-3; 8 bases map to TRBD1. V gave up 7 bases and J gave up 3 bases; unmatched junction bases: 9. Germline values: CDR1 MDHEN, CDR2 SYDVKM. The CDR3 spans 15 residues. The CDR3: CASTGGGQGTDTQYF. Here the CDR3 DNA reads TGTGCCAGCACAGGGGGAGGACAGGGAACAGATACGCAGTATTTT. The variable domain in full, completed from reference TRBV28 and TRBJ2-3, reads DVKVTQSSRYLVKRTGEKVFLECVQDMDHENMFWYRQDPGLGLRLIYFSYDVKMKEKGDIPEGYSVSREKKERFSLILESASTNQTSMYLCASTGGGQGTDTQYFGPGTRLTVL.

This clone was observed a few times. V gene TRBV29-1 combines with J gene TRBJ2-1; a weak D match, TRBD2 (6 bases). With 4 bases removed from V and 2 bases from J, the gap between germline ends came to 15 bases. This CDR3 is built from 15 residues. Per germline, CDR1 SQVTM and CDR2 ANQGSEA. Written as DNA, the CDR3 is TGCAGCGTTGGGGGCCATCGGGGGACCTACAATGAGCAGTTCTTC. Amino acids: CSVGGHRGTYNEQFF.

The V and J genes are TRBV9 and TRBJ2-3; TRBD2 matches at 8 bases. This CDR3 comprises 17 residues. Germline CDR1 is SGDLS and CDR2 is YYNGEE. After removal of 0 bases from V and 1 base from J, the junction contained 7 bases not matched to a gene. In nucleotides, the CDR3 is TGTGCCAGCAGCGTAGGACCAGCCGGGGGGGGCACAGATACGCAGTATTTT. This translates into CASSVGPAGGGTDTQYF.